The clone carrying this TCR beta chain came up once. Recent vaccinations or acute infections were absent in the healthy HIV-negative adult donors. This CDR3 is 13 amino acids long. CDR1 is SGHAT, CDR2 FQNNGV, per germline. V lost 3 bases and J 5 bases, leaving 10 bases between the germline ends. This specimen comes from a study of shared clonotypes between healthy human individuals. Assay used: immunoSEQ multiplex PCR; TCRdb lists only in-frame clones, some missing. The table lists 780,000 or so clones, about two thirds of them singletons. The clonotype was recovered from a woman aged 30 to 39 in good health. This chain joins TRBV11-2 and TRBJ1-1; D is perhaps TRBD1 (5 bases). Sequencing was done on a sample of memory CD4+ T cells sorted from blood. The subset denotes: CD45RA-negative fraction. This chain's CDR3 is CASSLQGLTEAFF. DNA for the CDR3: TGTGCCAGCAGCTTGCAGGGTTTGACTGAAGCTTTCTTT.